This T cell receptor (beta chain) is drawn from a study of Ad26.COV2.S vaccination and SARS-CoV-2 variants. About the study: In the study, Ad26.COV2.S was injected intramuscularly once, or twice 56 days apart. Whole-study results and caveats: Similar non-spike TCR breadth was observed in recipients of vaccine and of placebo.

This CDR3 is 14 amino acids long. The germline V gene encodes CDR1 SGHDT and CDR2 YYEEEE. J lost 2 bases, V lost 4 bases, and 5 bases had no gene match. Sample treatment: approximately 18 received Ad26.COV2.S at low or high dose, single or two shots; about 5 received placebo; per-sample allocation not given. It was on day 63 after the first vaccine or placebo injection that samples were taken. Within Boston, the person who donated was an adult of 18-55 years. On this clone itself: Antigen: not known.

The protocol was immunoSEQ multiplex PCR, while the TCRdb copy is restricted to in-frame clones and leaves out a portion. The sample comprises a few hundred thousand clones, about nine tenths of which are singletons, and around 3.7% rests with the top ten. V gene TRBV5-6 combines with J gene TRBJ2-7; 8 nucleotides align to TRBD1. Material: peripheral blood, obtained in a trial of Ad26.COV2.S vaccine versus placebo. This clonotype originated in a person aged 18-65 years who received the Ad26.COV2.S COVID-19 vaccine or a placebo. In DNA form, the CDR3 reads TGTGCCAGCAGCGTGACAGGGGCCGCCTACGAGCAGTACTTC. This gives the protein CASSVTGAAYEQYF.